This is a list of T cell receptor beta chains from one sample in a study of blood T cell repertoires in COVID-19. Clones were read by immunoSEQ multiplex PCR, and TCRdb kept only the in-frame ones, dropping some. This table has about 160,000 clones, approximately 84% appearing once. Source material: PBMCs or T cells enriched from blood (not recorded which). These receptors all stem from a woman aged 45 to 65 who had recovered from COVID-19. The CDR3 runs from the conserved cysteine through the conserved F or W. The D gene is left open where the match is weak. The size of a clone is reported for some rows only, either as once, few or many, or as a class for expanded clones.

>TRBD1|TRBV3-1/TRBV3-2|TRBJ1-1|NA
TGTGCCAGCAGCCAAGTTAGTGACAGGGGTTTGGGTAACACTGAAGCTTTCTTT
CASSQVSDRGLGNTEAFF
>NA|TRBV2|TRBJ1-5|NA
TGTGCCAGCAGTGGGCCTGAGCCCCAGCATTTT
CASSGPEPQHF
>NA|TRBV10-3|TRBJ1-2|few
TGTGCCATCAGTGATCTCGACCATGGGACTCATGGCTACACCTTC
CAISDLDHGTHGYTF
>NA|TRBV11-3|TRBJ1-5|NA
TGTGCCAGCAGCCAAGGGGGGGGCGGCAATCAGCCCCAGCATTTT
CASSQGGGGNQPQHF
>TRBD2|TRBV7-2|TRBJ2-7|NA
TGTGCCAGCAGTTCACTAGCGGGAGGGCCATTAGACTTC
CASSSLAGGPLDF
>NA|TRBV28|TRBJ2-7|NA
TGTGCCAGCAACCCGAGGCGGGGGCGCACCTACGAGCAGTACTTC
CASNPRRGRTYEQYF
>TRBD1|TRBV12-3/TRBV12-4|TRBJ1-1|NA
TGTGCCAGCAGTTCATGGACAGGGGCCGAAGCTTTCTTT
CASSSWTGAEAFF
>TRBD1|TRBV4-1|TRBJ1-2|NA
TGCGCCAGCAGCCAAACTCGACAGGGGAGTGGCTATGGCTACACCTTC
CASSQTRQGSGYGYTF
>TRBD1|TRBV5-1|TRBJ1-1|NA
TGCGCCAGCACCGGACAGGGGGCTTTCACTGAAGCTTTCTTT
CASTGQGAFTEAFF
>TRBD2|TRBV2|TRBJ2-5|NA
TGTGCCACCCTCGGGGGGGAGGGGGTCGCCGAGACCCAGTACTTC
CATLGGEGVAETQYF
>NA|TRBV30|TRBJ2-2|NA
TGTGCCTGGAATCGTAACACCGGGGAGCTGTTTTTT
CAWNRNTGELFF
>NA|TRBV11-2|TRBJ1-2|few
TGTGCCAGCAGCTTACCAGGGGTAGGAGGCTACACCTTC
CASSLPGVGGYTF
>TRBD1|TRBV5-1|TRBJ2-2|NA
TGCGCCACCTCGGGACAGGGGGCGTTCGGGGAGCTGTTTTTT
CATSGQGAFGELFF
>TRBD1|TRBV28|TRBJ1-2|few
TGTGCCAGCAGTAAAATTGACAGGGACATAATGGGCTACACCTTC
CASSKIDRDIMGYTF
>NA|TRBV9|TRBJ1-2|NA
TGTGCCAGCAGCGGATCAGAGGGACTGTTCTATGGCTACACCTTC
CASSGSEGLFYGYTF
>TRBD1|TRBV28|TRBJ1-4|NA
TGTGCCAGCGCGACGGGACAGGGATACGAAAAACTGTTTTTT
CASATGQGYEKLFF
>NA|TRBV15|TRBJ1-1|NA
TGTGCCACCAGCAGAGGGGGAGGGGTTCCCTCCTGGAAGACTGAAGCTTTCTTT
CATSRGGGVPSWKTEAFF
>NA|TRBV11-3|TRBJ1-1|NA
TGTGCCAGCAGCTTAGGGCAGGGTGAAGCTTTCTTT
CASSLGQGEAFF
>NA|TRBV7-9|TRBJ2-2|NA
TGTGCCAGCAGCTTGGGGGCACTCACCGGGGAGCTGTTTTTT
CASSLGALTGELFF
>NA|TRBV5-1|TRBJ2-5|NA
TGCGCCAGCAGCTTGAATGGCGGGCGTCAGAAAGAGACCCAGTACTTC
CASSLNGGRQKETQYF
>NA|TRBV9|TRBJ2-3|NA
TGTGCCAGCAGCGTTACTAGCATTGGTTCAGATACGCAGTATTTT
CASSVTSIGSDTQYF
>NA|TRBV18|TRBJ2-5|NA
TGTGCCAGCTCACCACGGTACCAGCGGGCCCAAGAGACCCAGTACTTC
CASSPRYQRAQETQYF
>TRBD2|TRBV4-2|TRBJ2-1|NA
TGTGCCAGCATGGAGGGTAGCGGGGGGGAACGCTCCTACAATGAGCAGTTCTTC
CASMEGSGGERSYNEQFF
>NA|TRBV2|TRBJ1-2|once
TGTGCCAGCAGTGCACAGAGTAACTATGGCTACACCTTC
CASSAQSNYGYTF
>NA|TRBV25-1|TRBJ2-2|NA
TGTGCCAGCAGTGAAAGGCCGGGGAGTACCGGGGAGCTGTTTTTT
CASSERPGSTGELFF
>TRBD1|TRBV27|TRBJ2-1|NA
TGTGCCAGCAGTTTAGGACAGGGGGGACGGTTCTTC
CASSLGQGGRFF
>NA|TRBV6-2/TRBV6-3|TRBJ2-1|NA
TGTGCCAGCAGTTGGCTCGGGAGTTACTCCTACAATGAGCAGTTCTTC
CASSWLGSYSYNEQFF
>TRBD1|TRBV7-3|TRBJ1-6|NA
TGTGCCAGCAGCTTACTGGGACAGGACGCCTCACCCCTCCACTTT
CASSLLGQDASPLHF
>TRBD1|TRBV28|TRBJ1-5|NA
TGTGCCAGCACCCGACAGGGGTATCAGCCCCAGCATTTT
CASTRQGYQPQHF
>NA|TRBV7-9|TRBJ2-2|NA
TGTGCCAGCAGCGTAGGCCAGGTCAAACTGTTTTTT
CASSVGQVKLFF
>TRBD2|TRBV27|TRBJ2-1|NA
TGTGCCAGCAGGCTAGCGGGAGGGCCCTACAATGAGCAGTTCTTC
CASRLAGGPYNEQFF
>NA|TRBV28|TRBJ2-3|NA
TGTGCCAGCAGTTTTTGGCCAGATACGCAGTATTTT
CASSFWPDTQYF
>TRBD1|TRBV2|TRBJ2-2|NA
TGTGCCAGCAGCCTGGGACAGGGGGCCGGAACCGGGGAGCTGTTTTTT
CASSLGQGAGTGELFF
>TRBD1|TRBV6-6|TRBJ2-1|few
TGTGCCAGCAGTTACCGGGACAGCTCCTACAATGAGCAGTTCTTC
CASSYRDSSYNEQFF
>NA|TRBV9|TRBJ1-1|NA
TGTGCCAGCAGTCTAACCATGAACACTGAAGCTTTCTTT
CASSLTMNTEAFF
>NA|TRBV5-1|TRBJ2-3|NA
TGCGCCAGCAGCTTGAATACAGGGACAGATACGCAGTATTTT
CASSLNTGTDTQYF
>TRBD1|TRBV11-2|TRBJ2-5|NA
TGTGCCAGCAGTCGGGACAGATTCTACCAAGAGACCCAGTACTTC
CASSRDRFYQETQYF
>TRBD1|TRBV5-6|TRBJ1-1|NA
TGTGCCAGCAGCTTTAGGAAGGGGGCCCCTGAAGCTTTCTTT
CASSFRKGAPEAFF
>NA|TRBV28|TRBJ2-7|once
TGTGCCACCTTAGACTCCCTCTCCTACGAGCAGTACTTC
CATLDSLSYEQYF
>NA|TRBV30|TRBJ1-4|NA
TGTGCCTGGAGTGGCCGATTGGGCCTTGTGAATGAAAAACTGTTTTTT
CAWSGRLGLVNEKLFF
>NA|TRBV7-8|TRBJ1-1|NA
TGTGCCAGCAGCTTAGTCGCGGGGCGGGCACCTGAAGCTTTCTTT
CASSLVAGRAPEAFF
>NA|TRBV6-5|TRBJ1-2|once
TGTGCCAGCAGCATAGGGGTCTCCTATGGCTACACCTTC
CASSIGVSYGYTF
>NA|TRBV10-2|TRBJ1-6|few
TGCGCCAGCAGGGCGGGGGGCGCATCCTCACCCCTCCACTTT
CASRAGGASSPLHF
>TRBD1|TRBV7-2|TRBJ1-5|NA
TGTGCCAGCAGCCCAGGGGGGATCAGCAATCAGCCCCAGCATTTT
CASSPGGISNQPQHF
>NA|TRBV7-2|TRBJ2-1|NA
TGTGCCAGCAGCCCCGGACTGAGTTACAATGAGCAGTTCTTC
CASSPGLSYNEQFF
>NA|TRBV7-9|TRBJ1-2|NA
TGTGCCAGCAGCCCCTCAGGGGAACTAACACGGGGCTATGGCTACACCTTC
CASSPSGELTRGYGYTF